This TCR beta chain was retrieved from a study of shared T cell receptors in the human thymus. Using immunoSEQ multiplex PCR, the repertoire was profiled, and TCRdb retains in-frame clones only, with some absent. Of roughly 560,000 clones in the sample, more than 75% were seen once. Looked up from germline, CDR1 is MNHNS and CDR2 is SASEGT. The CDR3 is 16 residues long. The V and J ends lost 2 bases and 5 bases respectively, with 16 bases between them. This sample was shared with a second study, whose subject was human thymus T cells. That source notes: Donors were healthy Finnish infants having corrective surgery for congenital heart defects. The thymus tissue came from resections taken during corrective heart surgery.

Sequencing was carried out using thymocytes. This receptor was identified in a boy younger than two with a congenital heart defect. V and J are TRBV6-1 and TRBJ1-5; no firm D call. DNA of the CDR3: TGTGCCAGCAGTGAAAGGTGGCAGCGAGGCGATCAGCCCCAGCATTTT. Its translation: CASSERWQRGDQPQHF.